This TCR beta chain was documented in a study of T cell clusters in autoimmune cytopenias. This clonotype ranks as medium-sized (0.01 to 0.1%) in terms of frequency. What it recognizes is unknown. This CDR3 has 13 residues. The germline V gene has CDR1 KGHSH and CDR2 LQKENI. One tube held mixed TRB-A and TRB-B primer pools for touch-down PCR. From the multiplex PCR reads, TCRdb lists one entry per CDR3 protein and no DNA. This sample contains around 4,300 distinct CDR3 sequences. General observations from the study: TRB repertoire shifts in secondary cytopenia and chronic lymphocytic leukemia mostly reflected lymphoma, not autoimmunity.

Roughly 38,000 genome equivalents of blood DNA were amplified for TRB. A further study also used this sample, focusing on T cell repertoires in aging, cancer and after chemotherapy. That paper notes: Age-matched healthy donors had significantly more diverse, less clonal blood TCR repertoires than untreated cancer patients. In healthy donors, age-related TCR diversity loss mainly reflected lost richness. Rebound thymic output was suggested by rising median generation probability during chemotherapy in each cancer cohort.

The sample taken for sequencing was peripheral blood. The source is a human donor in good health. This sequence joins TRBV18 and TRBJ1-6. The CDR3 here is CASSPEQDSPLHF.